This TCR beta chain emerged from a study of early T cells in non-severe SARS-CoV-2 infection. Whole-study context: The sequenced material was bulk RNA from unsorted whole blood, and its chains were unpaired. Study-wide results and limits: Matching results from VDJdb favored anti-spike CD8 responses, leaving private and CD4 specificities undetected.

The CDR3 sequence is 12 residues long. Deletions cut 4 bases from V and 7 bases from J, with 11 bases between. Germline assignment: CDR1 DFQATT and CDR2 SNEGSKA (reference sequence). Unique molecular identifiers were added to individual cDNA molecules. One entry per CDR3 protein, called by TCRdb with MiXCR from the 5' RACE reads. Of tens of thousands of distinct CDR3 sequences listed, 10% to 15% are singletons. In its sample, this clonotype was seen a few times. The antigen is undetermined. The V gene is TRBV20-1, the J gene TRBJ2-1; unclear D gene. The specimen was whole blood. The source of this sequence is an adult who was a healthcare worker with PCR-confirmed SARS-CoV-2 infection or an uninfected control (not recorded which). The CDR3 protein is CSAKEPWNEQFF. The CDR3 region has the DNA TGCAGTGCTAAGGAACCTTGGAATGAGCAGTTCTTC.